The rows below give T cell receptor beta chains drawn from one sample of a study of early T cells in non-severe SARS-CoV-2 infection. One entry per CDR3 protein results from TCRdb running MiXCR on the 5' RACE reads. In the table there are tens of thousands of distinct CDR3 sequences, around 20% of which are singletons. The sample consisted of whole blood, taken at baseline. Every receptor here comes from an adult who was a healthcare worker with PCR-confirmed SARS-CoV-2 infection or an uninfected control (not recorded which). The CDR3 runs from the conserved cysteine through the conserved F or W. Fields, in order: J gene, D gene, clone size, V gene, CDR3 DNA, CDR3 protein. D genes are given only for firm matches. Size is stated for part of the rows, as once, few or many counts, or as a class when the clone is expanded.

TRBJ1-3 | . | few | TRBV7-9 | TGTGCCAGCAGCCCCGTGGGCAGCTCTGAAAACACCATATATTTT | CASSPVGSSENTIYF
TRBJ2-1 | . | few | TRBV5-8 | TGTGCCAGCAGCTTGGGTGCAGGGGTTATTGAGCAGTTCTTC | CASSLGAGVIEQFF
TRBJ2-3 | . | . | TRBV20-1 | TGCAGTGCTCACAGGGATCGCGCAGATACGCAGTATTTT | CSAHRDRADTQYF
TRBJ2-3 | . | . | TRBV7-9 | TGTGCCAGCAGCTCAGACCTCAAAGATACGCAGTATTTT | CASSSDLKDTQYF
TRBJ2-1 | . | few | TRBV2 | TGTGCCAGCACCACGGGTCTAAACAATGAGCAGTTCTTC | CASTTGLNNEQFF
TRBJ2-5 | . | few | TRBV19 | TGTGCTAGGTCCCTAGCGCCTCAAGAGACCCAGTACTTC | CARSLAPQETQYF
TRBJ2-5 | . | few | TRBV21-1 | TGTGCCAGCAGCAAAGGAGACAACCTCAGGACCCAGTACTTC | CASSKGDNLRTQYF
TRBJ2-3 | . | few | TRBV7-3 | TGTGCCAGCAGCTTCGGTGGAGGAGATACGCAGTATTTT | CASSFGGGDTQYF
TRBJ2-1 | . | once | TRBV5-1 | TGCGCCAGCAGCTTAGGGGCTGAATACAATGAGCAGTTCTTC | CASSLGAEYNEQFF
TRBJ2-2 | . | many | TRBV12-3/TRBV12-4 | TGTGCCAGCAGTTTAAACGCGGAGATTACCGGGGAGCTGTTTTTT | CASSLNAEITGELFF
TRBJ2-3 | . | few | TRBV7-3 | TGTGCCAGCAGCTCCGCTAGTACACATACGCAGTATTTT | CASSSASTHTQYF
TRBJ1-5 | . | few | TRBV6-1 | TGTGCCAGCAGTTCCCACTTCAGTAGCAATCAGCCCCAGCATTTT | CASSSHFSSNQPQHF
TRBJ1-4 | . | . | TRBV4-1 | TGCGCCAGCAGCCAAGATACGGGGGCTACAGGAGAAAAACTGTTTTTT | CASSQDTGATGEKLFF
TRBJ2-4 | . | . | TRBV5-5 | TGTGCCAGCAGCTTGGAGCGCGGCATTCAGTACTTC | CASSLERGIQYF
TRBJ1-3 | . | . | TRBV3-1 | TGTGCCAGCAGCGAAACCCGGACAGACTCTGGAAACACCATATATTTT | CASSETRTDSGNTIYF
TRBJ2-5 | TRBD2 | few | TRBV18 | TGTGCCAGCTCACCATCCCTAGCGGGGGTAGAGACCCAGTACTTC | CASSPSLAGVETQYF
TRBJ2-1 | . | few | TRBV5-1 | TGCGCCAGCAGCTTGGGATCCCCCTACAATGAGCAGTTCTTC | CASSLGSPYNEQFF
TRBJ2-7 | TRBD2 | . | TRBV10-1 | TGCGCCAGCAGTGATAGGACTAGCGGGGACTACGAGCAGTACTTC | CASSDRTSGDYEQYF
TRBJ2-2 | TRBD1 | few | TRBV2 | TGTGCCAGCAGTTTGGACAGGGCGGATGGGGAGCTGTTTTTT | CASSLDRADGELFF
TRBJ2-7 | . | few | TRBV7-9 | TGTGCCAGCAGCTTCACCGGGACTCTTTCCTACGAGCAGTACTTC | CASSFTGTLSYEQYF
TRBJ2-5 | . | . | TRBV4-2 | TGTGCCAGCAGCCAAGGAAGGGGCCCGTACCAAGAGACCCAGTACTTC | CASSQGRGPYQETQYF
TRBJ2-1 | . | few | TRBV3-1 | TGTGCCAGCAGCCACCTAAGTTCCTACAATGAGCAGTTCTTC | CASSHLSSYNEQFF
TRBJ2-1 | TRBD2 | many | TRBV20-1 | TGCAGTGCTTCAGCGGGAGAAATTTACAATGAGCAGTTCTTC | CSASAGEIYNEQFF
TRBJ1-4 | . | . | TRBV30 | TGTGCCTGGAGTCCTGGGTTTGAAAAACTGTTTTTT | CAWSPGFEKLFF
TRBJ1-2 | . | . | TRBV27 | TGTGCCACCCGTGAGAACCCTTTGGGAGGCTACACCTTC | CATRENPLGGYTF
TRBJ2-2 | . | . | TRBV4-2 | TGTGCCAGCAGCCAACCTAGACAGGCGGAGCTGTTTTTT | CASSQPRQAELFF
TRBJ1-2 | . | . | TRBV2 | TGTGCCAGCGGGACTTCCGGGGCAGTCCATGGCTACACCTTC | CASGTSGAVHGYTF
TRBJ1-1 | TRBD1 | few | TRBV10-2 | TGCGCCAGCAGCTTCCCGGGACAGGGAAACACTGAAGTTTTCTTT | CASSFPGQGNTEVFF
TRBJ2-1 | . | . | TRBV5-1 | TGCGCCAGCAGCTTGGAACTCGCCTCCTACAATGAGCAGTTCTTC | CASSLELASYNEQFF
TRBJ2-1 | . | few | TRBV10-2 | TGCGCCAGCAAGTCTGAGTCTGGGGGATACAATGAGCAGTTCTTC | CASKSESGGYNEQFF
TRBJ2-1 | TRBD2 | . | TRBV6-5 | TGTGCCAGCAGCCGCCCGGGACTAGCTGGGGATGAGCAGTTCTTC | CASSRPGLAGDEQFF
TRBJ2-1 | TRBD2 | many | TRBV4-1 | TGCGCCAGCAGCGCCCAACTAGCGGGGGGTCACAATGAGCAGTTCTTC | CASSAQLAGGHNEQFF